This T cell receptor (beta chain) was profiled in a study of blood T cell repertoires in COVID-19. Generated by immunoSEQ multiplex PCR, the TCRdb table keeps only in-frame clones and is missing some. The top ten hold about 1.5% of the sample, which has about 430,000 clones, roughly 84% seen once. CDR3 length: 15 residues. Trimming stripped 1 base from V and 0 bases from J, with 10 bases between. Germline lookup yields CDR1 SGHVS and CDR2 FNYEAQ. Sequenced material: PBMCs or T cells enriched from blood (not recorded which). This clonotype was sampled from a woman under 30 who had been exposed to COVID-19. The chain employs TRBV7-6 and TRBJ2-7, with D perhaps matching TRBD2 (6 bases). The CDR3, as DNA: TGTGCCAGCAGCTTAGGCGGGATGGCCTCCTACGAGCAGTACTTC. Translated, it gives CASSLGGMASYEQYF.